The rows below give T cell receptor beta chains drawn from one sample of a study of T cells after posttransplantation cyclophosphamide. This table comes from immunoSEQ multiplex PCR, and its TCRdb copy is limited to in-frame clones, with some not included. The data show around 34,000 clones, none appearing only once, with 2.5% held by the ten largest. The sample consisted of PBMCs. Receptor source: a man aged 50 or older in good health, CMV-negative, and a related stem cell transplant donor. Both conserved end residues are part of each CDR3. Each record gives: J gene, V gene, D gene, clone size, CDR3 protein, CDR3 DNA. D genes are given only for firm matches. Rows may omit the clone size; those that give it use once, few, many or a size class.

>TRBJ1-1|TRBV6-5|NA|many
CASRALDIPLKAFF
TGTGCCAGCAGAGCTCTGGACATTCCTCTTAAAGCTTTCTTT
>TRBJ1-5|TRBV30|TRBD1|NA
CAWGTENSNQPQHF
TGTGCCTGGGGGACAGAAAATAGCAATCAGCCCCAGCATTTT
>TRBJ2-2|TRBV6-5|NA|many
CASSKQGFTGELFF
TGTGCCAGCAGCAAACAGGGATTTACCGGGGAGCTGTTTTTT
>TRBJ2-3|TRBV7-9|NA|many
CASSLGTTGTQYF
TGTGCCAGCAGCTTAGGGACTACGGGTACGCAGTATTTT
>TRBJ2-7|TRBV2|TRBD2|few
CASRRLAGTYEQYF
TGTGCCAGCAGGCGACTAGCAGGGACCTACGAGCAGTACTTC
>TRBJ2-5|TRBV5-4|TRBD2|NA
CASSPPRGGRDQETQYF
TGTGCCAGCAGCCCCCCGAGAGGCGGGAGAGACCAAGAGACCCAGTACTTC
>TRBJ2-7|TRBV28|NA|many
CASSPPRGLDGEQYF
TGTGCCAGCAGTCCTCCCCGGGGTTTGGACGGCGAGCAGTACTTC
>TRBJ2-3|TRBV18|TRBD1|few
CASSLTRDRLTDTQYF
TGTGCCAGCTCACTAACAAGGGACAGGTTGACAGATACGCAGTATTTT
>TRBJ2-5|TRBV11-2|TRBD2|many
CASSPGLAGVVGDF
TGTGCCAGCAGTCCGGGGCTAGCGGGAGTCGTCGGTGACTTC
>TRBJ2-2|TRBV29-1|TRBD2|many
CSVLAGDFTGELFF
TGCAGCGTCCTAGCGGGAGATTTCACCGGGGAGCTGTTTTTT
>TRBJ2-7|TRBV5-1|TRBD2|NA
CASSLGLGLGVTEQYF
TGCGCCAGCAGCTTGGGGTTGGGACTAGGGGTAACCGAGCAGTACTTC
>TRBJ2-6|TRBV10-3|TRBD1|many
CAISIQGSSGANVLTF
TGTGCCATCAGTATACAGGGGAGCTCTGGGGCCAACGTCCTGACTTTC
>TRBJ2-3|TRBV19|NA|many
CASSMLAGSTDTQYF
TGTGCCAGTAGTATGTTAGCAGGGAGCACAGATACGCAGTATTTT
>TRBJ1-1|TRBV5-1|NA|many
CASSFEGRTEAFF
TGCGCCAGCAGCTTTGAGGGAAGAACTGAAGCTTTCTTT
>TRBJ2-7|TRBV21-1|NA|many
CASSTTSGAGGNEQYF
TGTGCCAGCAGCACTACTAGCGGGGCGGGAGGCAACGAGCAGTACTTC
>TRBJ2-7|TRBV9|NA|many
CASSVGQGLTYEQYF
TGTGCCAGCAGCGTAGGGCAGGGGCTAACCTACGAGCAGTACTTC
>TRBJ2-2|TRBV7-3|NA|many
CASSQPIRGGGRPGELFF
TGTGCCAGCAGCCAACCAATAAGGGGGGGCGGTCGACCCGGGGAGCTGTTTTTT
>TRBJ2-5|TRBV7-2|NA|many
CASRPGQYQETQYF
TGTGCCAGTAGACCAGGCCAGTACCAAGAGACCCAGTACTTC